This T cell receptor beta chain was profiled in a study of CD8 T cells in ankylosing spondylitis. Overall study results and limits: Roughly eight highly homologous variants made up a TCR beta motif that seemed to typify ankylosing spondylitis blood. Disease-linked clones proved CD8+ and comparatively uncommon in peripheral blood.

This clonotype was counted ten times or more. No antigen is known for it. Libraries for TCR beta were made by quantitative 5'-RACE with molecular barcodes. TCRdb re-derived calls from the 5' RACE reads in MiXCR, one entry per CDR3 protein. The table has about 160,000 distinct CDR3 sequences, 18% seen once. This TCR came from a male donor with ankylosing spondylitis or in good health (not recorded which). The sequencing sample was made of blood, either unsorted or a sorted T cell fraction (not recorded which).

CDR3 loop: CSARVDSYSNQPQHF. Written as DNA, the CDR3 is TGCAGTGCTCGAGTGGACAGCTATAGCAATCAGCCCCAGCATTTT. The J gene is TRBJ1-5, the V gene TRBV20-1; D might be TRBD1 (6 bases). The germline gives CDR1 DFQATT, CDR2 SNEGSKA (reference sequence). V dropped 5 bases and J dropped 0 bases, with 14 bases sitting between them. The CDR3 is 15 amino acids.